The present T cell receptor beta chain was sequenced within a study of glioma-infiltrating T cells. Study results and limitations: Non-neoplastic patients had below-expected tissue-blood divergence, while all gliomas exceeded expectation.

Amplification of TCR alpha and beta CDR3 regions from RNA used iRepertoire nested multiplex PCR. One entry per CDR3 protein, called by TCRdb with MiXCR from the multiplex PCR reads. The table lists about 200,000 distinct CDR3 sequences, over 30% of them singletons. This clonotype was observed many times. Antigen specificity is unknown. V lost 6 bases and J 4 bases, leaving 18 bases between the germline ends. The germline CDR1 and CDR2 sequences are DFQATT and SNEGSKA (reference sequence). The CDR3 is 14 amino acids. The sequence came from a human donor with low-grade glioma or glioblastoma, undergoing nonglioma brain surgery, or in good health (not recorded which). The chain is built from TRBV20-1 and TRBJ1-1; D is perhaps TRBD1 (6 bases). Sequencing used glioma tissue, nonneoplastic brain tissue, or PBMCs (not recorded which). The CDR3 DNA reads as TGCAGTGCGAATAGGGGGGGCGGCGGCACTGAAGCTTTCTTT. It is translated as CSANRGGGGTEAFF.